Reported below is one T cell receptor (beta chain). As yet, its antigen is unknown. 13 Jbeta primers and 60 Vbeta primers were used for the PCR. This table comes from immunoSEQ multiplex PCR, and its TCRdb copy is limited to in-frame clones, with some not included. The listing contains about 130,000 clones. The record originates from a study of cytomegalovirus exposure and HLA in healthy donors. For the study at large: Around 89 million unique TCRs from HLA-typed donors made up an early data release.

Study-wide results and caveats: Researchers had no immune exposure information except CMV serostatus available. Association with HLA alleles at 0.05 false discovery rate was found for around 15,000 TCR beta sequences in a later analysis. In an earlier analysis, productive rearrangement rates for most beta V segments clustered near 87% or 30%.

The germline V gene encodes CDR1 LNHDA and CDR2 SQIVND (reference sequence). The V and J ends lost 6 bases and 1 base respectively, with 9 bases between them. This CDR3 has 14 amino acids. Sequencing was carried out using PBMCs. The sequence derives from a young man in good health and CMV-seronegative. The rearrangement joins TRBV19 to TRBJ2-2; no clear D. CDR3 in DNA: TGTGCCAGTAGATCCGAGAGGAACACCGGGGAGCTGTTTTTT. This codes for CASRSERNTGELFF.